This is a list of T cell receptor beta chains from one sample in a study of cytomegalovirus exposure and HLA in healthy donors. Sequencing used immunoSEQ multiplex PCR; TCRdb keeps in-frame clones, though not all of them. The table shows around 240,000 clones, with over 80% occurring only once. Sequencing used PBMCs. All receptors derive from a middle-aged woman in good health and CMV-seropositive. Both conserved end residues are part of each CDR3. The D gene is left open where the match is weak. Rows may omit the clone size; those that give it use once, few, many or a size class.

d_call	v_call	j_call	clone_size	cdr3_nt	cdr3_aa
.	TRBV6-5	TRBJ2-1	.	TGTGCCAGCAGTTACAGCCAGGGGGGTCGAGAGCAGTTCTTC	CASSYSQGGREQFF
.	TRBV9	TRBJ2-3	.	TGTGCCAGCAGCCCGAGCCTTCGCAACACAGATACGCAGTATTTT	CASSPSLRNTDTQYF
.	TRBV21-1	TRBJ2-7	once	TGTGCCAGCAGCAAACGTTTAGGGACAGCATCCTACGAGCAGTACTTC	CASSKRLGTASYEQYF
TRBD2	TRBV11-1	TRBJ2-1	once	TGTGCCAGCAGCTTAATATCTGGCGCGGGAGCCGTCTACAATGAGCAGTTCTTC	CASSLISGAGAVYNEQFF
TRBD1	TRBV27	TRBJ2-6	.	TGTGCCAGCAGTCCCGACCATCTTCGCGGGACAGGCCTCTCTGGGGCCAACGTCCTGACTTTC	CASSPDHLRGTGLSGANVLTF
.	TRBV19	TRBJ2-3	few	TGTGCCAGTAGTATGTTTCTGAGGGATAGTAGCACAGATACGCAGTATTTT	CASSMFLRDSSTDTQYF
TRBD2	TRBV5-6	TRBJ2-3	.	TGTGCCAGCAGCCCGGGACTAGCGGGAATGTGGAAAACAGATACGCAGTATTTT	CASSPGLAGMWKTDTQYF
.	TRBV4-3	TRBJ1-4	.	TGCGCCAGCAGCCACGCGCAGGGGCCCCTGACAGGTGAAAAACTGTTTTTT	CASSHAQGPLTGEKLFF
TRBD1	TRBV19	TRBJ2-2	.	TGTGCCAGTAGTATTGGCTGGACAGGGAACACCGGGGAGCTGTTTTTT	CASSIGWTGNTGELFF
TRBD1	TRBV29-1	TRBJ1-5	.	TGCAGCGTCGATTCTGGGACAGGGTATCAGCCCCAGCATTTT	CSVDSGTGYQPQHF
.	TRBV5-6	TRBJ2-7	.	TGTGCCAGCAGCTTGGTAGAATCCTACGAGCAGTACTTC	CASSLVESYEQYF
.	TRBV21-1	TRBJ2-2	once	TGTGCCAGCAGCAAAGTTGGGACAAATAACACCGGGGAGCTGTTTTTT	CASSKVGTNNTGELFF
.	TRBV27	TRBJ1-1	.	TGTGCCAGCGTTATGACGGTCGGAGGAAACACTGAAGCTTTCTTT	CASVMTVGGNTEAFF
.	TRBV19	TRBJ1-6	.	TGTGCCAGTAGTATGGAGGGCAATTCACCCCTCCACTTT	CASSMEGNSPLHF
TRBD1	TRBV7-2	TRBJ1-4	.	TGTGCCAGCAGCTTAGATGGGACAGGGAATGAAAAACTGTTTTTT	CASSLDGTGNEKLFF
TRBD2	TRBV5-1	TRBJ2-7	.	TGCGCCAGCACTAGTATAGGGAGGGAGGTCGAGCAGTACTTC	CASTSIGREVEQYF
TRBD1	TRBV4-2	TRBJ2-7	once	TGTGCCAGCAGCGCTATTGGGACAGTATTATCCTACGAGCAGTACTTC	CASSAIGTVLSYEQYF
.	TRBV7-9	TRBJ2-7	.	TGTGCCAGCAGCTTAGGGGCTCAGGGCTACTACGAGCAGTACTTC	CASSLGAQGYYEQYF
.	TRBV9	TRBJ1-2	.	TGTGCCAGCAGCGTAGATGAGACTAACTATGGCTACACCTTC	CASSVDETNYGYTF
.	TRBV7-2	TRBJ2-5	.	TGTGCCAGCAGCTTAGTGAGGGGATCGTCGGGACTGGAGACCCAGTACTTC	CASSLVRGSSGLETQYF
.	TRBV7-2	TRBJ2-7	.	TGTGCCAGCAGCTTCGAAAGCGGGTACGAGCAGTACTTC	CASSFESGYEQYF
TRBD1	TRBV11-3	TRBJ1-1	.	TGTGCCAGCAGCCAGCGGACAGGGGTAGGGACTGAAGCTTTCTTT	CASSQRTGVGTEAFF
TRBD1	TRBV30	TRBJ2-1	few	TGTGCCTGGAGTGGGGGACAGGGCTTTTCGCAGTTCTTC	CAWSGGQGFSQFF
TRBD1	TRBV9	TRBJ2-3	.	TGTGCCAGCAGCGCACCCGCAGGGGGCGAGGATACAGATACGCAGTATTTT	CASSAPAGGEDTDTQYF
.	TRBV27	TRBJ2-5	.	TGTGCCAGCGGGCCGGTGGAACGGTCCCAGTACTTC	CASGPVERSQYF
.	TRBV19	TRBJ2-2	.	TGTGCCAGTAGTATATCAGGCCGTGGCACCGGGGAGCTGTTTTTT	CASSISGRGTGELFF
TRBD1	TRBV2	TRBJ1-2	.	TGTGCCAGCAGTAGACAGGGTGACTATGGCTACACCTTC	CASSRQGDYGYTF
.	TRBV9	TRBJ1-1	once	TGTGCCAGCAGCGGTCGGACAGCCCAGAACACTGAAGCTTTCTTT	CASSGRTAQNTEAFF
TRBD1	TRBV29-1	TRBJ1-2	.	TGCACAGGACAGGGGACCGACTATGGCTACACCTTC	CTGQGTDYGYTF
.	TRBV6-6	TRBJ1-2	.	TGTGCCAGCAACCCTGGGGCCAATCGAGACTATGGCTACACCTTC	CASNPGANRDYGYTF
.	TRBV14	TRBJ2-2	.	TGTGCCAGCAGCCAATTCAGGGGTTTCGGGGAGCTGTTTTTT	CASSQFRGFGELFF
.	TRBV5-1	TRBJ2-1	once	TGCGCCAGCAGCACTAGGGTGAGCTCCTACAATGAGCAGTTCTTC	CASSTRVSSYNEQFF
.	TRBV7-6	TRBJ2-7	few	TGTGCCAGCAGCACTCAACAGGGCTACGAGCAGTACTTC	CASSTQQGYEQYF
.	TRBV19	TRBJ1-2	.	TGTGCCAGTAGTATTAGTCTGAGCCCCCTCTATGGCTACACCTTC	CASSISLSPLYGYTF
.	TRBV18	TRBJ2-7	once	TGTGCCAGCTCATCGGAGGGTACCTACGAGCAGTACTTC	CASSSEGTYEQYF
.	TRBV7-9	TRBJ2-7	.	TGTTCCAGCAGTCGTACAGGGTACGAGCAGTACTTC	CSSSRTGYEQYF
TRBD1	TRBV27	TRBJ2-7	.	TGTGCCAGCAGTTTATATGGACAGGCCTACGAGCAGTACTTC	CASSLYGQAYEQYF
.	TRBV7-8	TRBJ1-1	once	TGTGCCAGCAGCTTATATTATGCCAGTAACACTGAAGCTTTCTTT	CASSLYYASNTEAFF
.	TRBV14	TRBJ1-2	.	TGTGCCAGCAGCCTCGACAGGCGTTATGGCTACACCTTC	CASSLDRRYGYTF
TRBD2	TRBV5-4	TRBJ2-3	.	TGTGCCAGCAGCTCGACTAGCGGGAGCACAGATACGCAGTATTTT	CASSSTSGSTDTQYF
.	TRBV19	TRBJ2-1	.	TGTGCCAGTGCACGGACTTCGGGAGAGCGATACAATGAGCAGTTCTTC	CASARTSGERYNEQFF
TRBD2	TRBV6-5	TRBJ2-5	.	TGTGCCAGCAGTCAGGGACTAGCGGTGTTAGAGACCCAGTACTTC	CASSQGLAVLETQYF
TRBD2	TRBV5-1	TRBJ2-1	.	TGCGCCAGCAGCTTAGGGACTAGCAGGGGCGATGAGCAGTTCTTC	CASSLGTSRGDEQFF
TRBD1	TRBV29-1	TRBJ2-2	.	TGCAGCGTTACCCAGGGGGTACCCGGGGAGCTGTTTTTT	CSVTQGVPGELFF
TRBD2	TRBV18	TRBJ2-1	.	TGTGCCAGCTCATCCTCAGGAGCGGGAGAAGGCAATGAGCAGTTCTTC	CASSSSGAGEGNEQFF
.	TRBV12-5	TRBJ2-2	.	TGTGCTAGTGGTTTGGTCTACACCGGGGAGCTGTTTTTT	CASGLVYTGELFF
.	TRBV9	TRBJ1-3	.	TGTGCCAGCAGCGTAGCTTCAGGCCCAAATTACAGGAACACCATATATTTT	CASSVASGPNYRNTIYF
.	TRBV5-1	TRBJ2-6	.	TGCGCCAGCAGCTCCACTACAGGGTTCTCTGGGGCCAACGTCCTGACTTTC	CASSSTTGFSGANVLTF
TRBD2	TRBV5-1	TRBJ2-7	once	TGCGCCAGCAGCCCGGGAGGTAGCGGAAACTACGAGCAGTACTTC	CASSPGGSGNYEQYF